This T cell receptor (beta chain) was obtained from a study of blood T cell repertoires in COVID-19. Across the whole study: The analysed material was cDNA or gDNA that came from T cells, B-cell-depleted T cells, or PBMCs.

As processed by the authors: Quantification of nucleated cells was approximated via reference gene primer amplification. Method: immunoSEQ multiplex PCR; TCRdb's copy keeps in-frame clones and lacks some. The V and J calls and the clone size are those of that table, but D and trimming were determined from the DNA. The sample holds 200,000 to 250,000 clones, more than 75% seen once. V dropped 4 bases and J dropped 1; count of bases not matched to a gene: 5. The CDR3 runs 15 residues. Germline CDR1 and CDR2: SEHNR and FQNEAQ (reference sequence). Seattle cases were enrolled at active infection and followed longitudinally.

The chain is built from TRBV7-9 and TRBJ1-1; 8 bases align to TRBD1. The receptor was derived from a woman at least 80 years old with COVID-19, enrolled during active disease. What was sequenced was peripheral blood. CDR3 bases: TGTGCCAGCAGCTCAAGACAGGGGCGGAACACTGAAGCTTTCTTT. Residues: CASSSRQGRNTEAFF.